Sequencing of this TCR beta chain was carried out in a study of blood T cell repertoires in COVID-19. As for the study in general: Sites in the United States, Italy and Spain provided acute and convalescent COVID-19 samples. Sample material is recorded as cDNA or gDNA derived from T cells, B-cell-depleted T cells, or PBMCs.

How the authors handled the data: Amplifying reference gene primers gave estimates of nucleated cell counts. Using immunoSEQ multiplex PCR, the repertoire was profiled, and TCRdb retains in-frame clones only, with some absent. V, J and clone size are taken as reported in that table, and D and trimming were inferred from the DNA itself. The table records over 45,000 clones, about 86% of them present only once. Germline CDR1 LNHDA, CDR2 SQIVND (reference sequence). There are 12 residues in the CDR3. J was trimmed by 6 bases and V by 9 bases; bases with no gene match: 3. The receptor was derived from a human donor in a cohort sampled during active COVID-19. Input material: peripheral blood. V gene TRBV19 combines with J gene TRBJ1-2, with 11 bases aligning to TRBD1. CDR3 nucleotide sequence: TGTGCCAGAGGACAGGGGGCGCATGGCTACACCTTC. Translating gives CARGQGAHGYTF. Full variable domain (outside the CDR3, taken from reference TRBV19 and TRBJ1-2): DGGITQSPKYLFRKEGQNVTLSCEQNLNHDAMYWYRQDPGQGLRLIYYSQIVNDFQKGDIAEGYSVSREKKESFPLTVTSAQKNPTAFYLCARGQGAHGYTFGSGTRLTVV.